Described below is a single TCR beta chain sequence and its context. Libraries were prepared by immunoSEQ multiplex PCR; TCRdb keeps only in-frame clonotypes and omits some of them. The table shows some 260,000 clones, with approximately 91% occurring only once. The sample originates from a study of blood T cell repertoires in COVID-19. Overall study: The United States, Italy and Spain supplied acute and convalescent COVID-19 samples.

J lost 4 bases, V lost 5 bases, and 4 bases had no gene match. The CDR3 covers 13 residues. Germline assignment: CDR1 SEHNR and CDR2 FQNEAQ (reference sequence). Sequenced material: peripheral blood. The sequence came from a woman between 40 and 55 years old who had recovered from COVID-19. The chain links TRBV7-9 to TRBJ1-2; TRBD1 aligns across 7 bases. The CDR3 reads CASSQQGSYGYTF. For the CDR3, the DNA is TGTGCCAGCAGCCAACAGGGGAGCTATGGCTACACCTTC.